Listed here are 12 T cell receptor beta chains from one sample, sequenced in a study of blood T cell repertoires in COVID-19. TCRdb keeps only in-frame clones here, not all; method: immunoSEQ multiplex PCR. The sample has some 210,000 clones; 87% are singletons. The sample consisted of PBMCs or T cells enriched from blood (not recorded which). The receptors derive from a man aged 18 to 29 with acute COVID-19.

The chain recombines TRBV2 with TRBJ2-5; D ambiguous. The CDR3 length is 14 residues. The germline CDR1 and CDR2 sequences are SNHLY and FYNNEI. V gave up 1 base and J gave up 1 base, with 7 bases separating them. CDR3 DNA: TGTGCCAGCAGTGAAGAAAACAGCCAAGAGACCCAGTACTTC. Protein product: CASSEENSQETQYF.

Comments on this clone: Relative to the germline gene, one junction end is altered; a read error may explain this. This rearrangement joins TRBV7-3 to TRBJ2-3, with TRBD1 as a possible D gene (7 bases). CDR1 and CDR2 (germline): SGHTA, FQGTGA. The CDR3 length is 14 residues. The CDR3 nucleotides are TGTGTCAGCAGCCGCGGGACAGATGAGGATACGCAGTATTTT. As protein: CVSSRGTDEDTQYF.

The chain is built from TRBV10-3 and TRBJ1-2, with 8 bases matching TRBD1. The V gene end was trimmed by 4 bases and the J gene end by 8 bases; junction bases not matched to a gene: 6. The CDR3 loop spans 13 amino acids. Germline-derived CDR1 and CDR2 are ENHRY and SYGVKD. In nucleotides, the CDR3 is TGTGCCATCAGTGGGCAGGGGGCGCAAGGCTACACCTTC. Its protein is CAISGQGAQGYTF.

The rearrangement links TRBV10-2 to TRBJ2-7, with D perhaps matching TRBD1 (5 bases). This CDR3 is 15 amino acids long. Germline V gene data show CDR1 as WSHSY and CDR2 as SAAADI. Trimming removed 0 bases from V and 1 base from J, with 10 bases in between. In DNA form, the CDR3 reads TGCGCCAGCAGTGAGTCGATCTACAGGTCCTACGAGCAGTACTTC. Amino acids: CASSESIYRSYEQYF.

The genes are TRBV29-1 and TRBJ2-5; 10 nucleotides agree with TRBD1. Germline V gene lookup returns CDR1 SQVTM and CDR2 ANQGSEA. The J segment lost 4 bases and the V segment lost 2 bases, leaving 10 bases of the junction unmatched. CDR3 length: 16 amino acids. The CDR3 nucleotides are TGCAGCGTTGAATCGCCACGGACAGGGGGTCGAGAGACCCAGTACTTC. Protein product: CSVESPRTGGRETQYF.

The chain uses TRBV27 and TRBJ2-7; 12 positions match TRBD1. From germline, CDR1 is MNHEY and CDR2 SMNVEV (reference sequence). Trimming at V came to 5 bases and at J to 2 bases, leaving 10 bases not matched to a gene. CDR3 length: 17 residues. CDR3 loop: CASSASLGQGATYEQYF. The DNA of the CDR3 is TGTGCCAGCAGTGCCTCCTTGGGACAGGGGGCGACCTACGAGCAGTACTTC.

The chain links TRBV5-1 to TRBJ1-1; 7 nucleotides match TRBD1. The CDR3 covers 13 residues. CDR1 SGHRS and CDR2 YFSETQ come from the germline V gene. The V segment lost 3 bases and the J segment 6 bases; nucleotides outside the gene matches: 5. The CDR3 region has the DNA TGCGCCAGCAGCTCCCTTGACAGGGCTGAAGCTTTCTTT. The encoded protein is CASSSLDRAEAFF.

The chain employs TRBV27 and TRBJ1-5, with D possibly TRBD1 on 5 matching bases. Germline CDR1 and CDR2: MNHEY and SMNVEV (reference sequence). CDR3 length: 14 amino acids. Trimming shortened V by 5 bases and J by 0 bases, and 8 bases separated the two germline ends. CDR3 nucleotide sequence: TGTGCCAGCAGTCCTGACAGTAGCAATCAGCCCCAGCATTTT. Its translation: CASSPDSSNQPQHF.

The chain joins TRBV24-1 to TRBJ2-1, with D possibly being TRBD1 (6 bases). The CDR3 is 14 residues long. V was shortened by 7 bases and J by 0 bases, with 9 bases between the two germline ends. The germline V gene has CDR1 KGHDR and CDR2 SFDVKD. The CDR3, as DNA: TGTGCCACCAGGGACAGTTTCTCCTACAATGAGCAGTTCTTC. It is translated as CATRDSFSYNEQFF.

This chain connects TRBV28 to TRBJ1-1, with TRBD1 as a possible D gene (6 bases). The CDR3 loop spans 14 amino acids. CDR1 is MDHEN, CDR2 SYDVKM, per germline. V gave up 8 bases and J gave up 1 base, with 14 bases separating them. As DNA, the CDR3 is TGTGCCAGCGGCCGAACACAGGGGAACACTGAAGCTTTCTTT. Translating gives CASGRTQGNTEAFF. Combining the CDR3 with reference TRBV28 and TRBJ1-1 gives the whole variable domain DVKVTQSSRYLVKRTGEKVFLECVQDMDHENMFWYRQDPGLGLRLIYFSYDVKMKEKGDIPEGYSVSREKKERFSLILESASTNQTSMYLCASGRTQGNTEAFFGQGTRLTVV.

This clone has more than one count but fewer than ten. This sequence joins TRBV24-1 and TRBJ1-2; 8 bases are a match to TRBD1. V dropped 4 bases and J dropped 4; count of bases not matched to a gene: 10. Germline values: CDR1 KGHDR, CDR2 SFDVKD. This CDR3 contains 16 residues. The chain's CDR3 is CATSETTGVGVYGYTF. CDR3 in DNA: TGTGCCACCAGTGAGACGACAGGGGTAGGAGTCTATGGCTACACCTTC.

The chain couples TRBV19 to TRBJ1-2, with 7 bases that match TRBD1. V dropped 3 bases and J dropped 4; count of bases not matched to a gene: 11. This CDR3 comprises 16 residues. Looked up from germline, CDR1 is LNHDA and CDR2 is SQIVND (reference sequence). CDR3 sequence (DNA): TGTGCCAGTAGTATTCATAGGGGGCGATTCTCCTATGGCTACACCTTC. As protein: CASSIHRGRFSYGYTF.